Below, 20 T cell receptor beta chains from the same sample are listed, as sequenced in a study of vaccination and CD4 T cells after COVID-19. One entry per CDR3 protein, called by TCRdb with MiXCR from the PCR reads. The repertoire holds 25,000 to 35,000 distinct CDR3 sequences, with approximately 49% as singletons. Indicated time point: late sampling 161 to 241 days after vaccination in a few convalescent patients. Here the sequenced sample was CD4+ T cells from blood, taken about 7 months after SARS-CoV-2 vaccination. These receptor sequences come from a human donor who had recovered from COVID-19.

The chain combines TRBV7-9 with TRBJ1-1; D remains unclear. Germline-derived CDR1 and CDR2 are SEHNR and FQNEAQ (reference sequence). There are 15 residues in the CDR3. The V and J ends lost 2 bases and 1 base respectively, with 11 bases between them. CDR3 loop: CASSLLDGKNTEAFF. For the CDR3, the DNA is TGTGCCAGCAGCTTATTGGACGGGAAGAACACTGAAGCTTTCTTT. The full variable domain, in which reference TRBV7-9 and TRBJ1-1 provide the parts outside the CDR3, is DTGVSQNPRHKITKRGQNVTFRCDPISEHNRLYWYRQTLGQGPEFLTYFQNEAQLEKSRLLSDRFSAERPKGSFSTLEIQRTEQGDSAMYLCASSLLDGKNTEAFFGQGTRLTVV.

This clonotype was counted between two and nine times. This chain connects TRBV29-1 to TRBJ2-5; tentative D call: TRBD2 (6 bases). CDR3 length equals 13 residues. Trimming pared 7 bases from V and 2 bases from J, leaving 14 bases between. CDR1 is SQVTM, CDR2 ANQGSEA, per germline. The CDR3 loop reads CSGRVAGQETQYF. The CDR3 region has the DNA TGCAGCGGGAGGGTTGCGGGACAAGAGACCCAGTACTTC.

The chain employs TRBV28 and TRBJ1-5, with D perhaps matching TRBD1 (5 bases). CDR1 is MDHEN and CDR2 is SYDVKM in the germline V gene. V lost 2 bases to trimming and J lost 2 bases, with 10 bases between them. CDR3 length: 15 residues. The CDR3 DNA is TGTGCCAGCAGTTTACTGGGGGGAGGCAATCAGCCCCAGCATTTT. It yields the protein CASSLLGGGNQPQHF.

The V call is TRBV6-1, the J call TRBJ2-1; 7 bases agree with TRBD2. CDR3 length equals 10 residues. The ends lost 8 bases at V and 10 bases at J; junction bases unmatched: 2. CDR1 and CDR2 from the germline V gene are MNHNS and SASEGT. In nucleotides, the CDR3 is TGTGCCAGCGGGGGAGGGGAGCAGTTCTTC. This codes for CASGGGEQFF.

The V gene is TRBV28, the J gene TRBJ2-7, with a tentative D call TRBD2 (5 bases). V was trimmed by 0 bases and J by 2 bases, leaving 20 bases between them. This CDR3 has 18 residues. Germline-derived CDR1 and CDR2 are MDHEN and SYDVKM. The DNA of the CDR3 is TGTGCCAGCAGTTTATGGCCCCTAGCTAGCCTCTCTACCTACGAGCAGTACTTC. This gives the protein CASSLWPLASLSTYEQYF.

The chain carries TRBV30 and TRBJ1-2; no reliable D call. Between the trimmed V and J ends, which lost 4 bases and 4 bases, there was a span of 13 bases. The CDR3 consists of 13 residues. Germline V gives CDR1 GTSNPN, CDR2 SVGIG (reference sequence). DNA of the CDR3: TGTGCCTGGAAGGCAGGACGATTCTATGGCTACACCTTC. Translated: CAWKAGRFYGYTF.

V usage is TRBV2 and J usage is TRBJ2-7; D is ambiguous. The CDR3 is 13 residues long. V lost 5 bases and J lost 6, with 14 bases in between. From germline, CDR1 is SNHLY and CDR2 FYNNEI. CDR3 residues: CASSLPRRLEQYF. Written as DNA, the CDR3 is TGTGCCAGCAGTCTTCCGCGAAGGCTCGAGCAGTACTTC.

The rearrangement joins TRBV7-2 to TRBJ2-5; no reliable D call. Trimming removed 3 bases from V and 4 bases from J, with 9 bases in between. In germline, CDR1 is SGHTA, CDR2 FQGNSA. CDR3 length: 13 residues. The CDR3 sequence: CASSLRRVETQYF. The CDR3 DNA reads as TGTGCCAGCAGCTTGCGCCGAGTAGAGACCCAGTACTTC.

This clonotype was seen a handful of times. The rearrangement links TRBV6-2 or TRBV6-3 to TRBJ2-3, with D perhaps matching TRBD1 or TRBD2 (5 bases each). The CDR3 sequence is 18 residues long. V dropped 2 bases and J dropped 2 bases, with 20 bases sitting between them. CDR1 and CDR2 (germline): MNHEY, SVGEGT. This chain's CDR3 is CASSYNVWRRGATDTQYF. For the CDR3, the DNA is TGTGCCAGCAGTTACAATGTTTGGCGCAGAGGGGCCACAGATACGCAGTATTTT.

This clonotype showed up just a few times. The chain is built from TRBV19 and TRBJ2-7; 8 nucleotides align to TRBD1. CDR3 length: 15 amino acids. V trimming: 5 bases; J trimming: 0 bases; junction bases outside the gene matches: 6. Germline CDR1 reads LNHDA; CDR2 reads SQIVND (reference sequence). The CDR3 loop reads CASSPGQGVSYEQYF. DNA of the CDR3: TGTGCCAGTAGTCCCGGACAGGGAGTCTCCTACGAGCAGTACTTC. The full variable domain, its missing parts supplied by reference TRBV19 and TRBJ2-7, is DGGITQSPKYLFRKEGQNVTLSCEQNLNHDAMYWYRQDPGQGLRLIYYSQIVNDFQKGDIAEGYSVSREKKESFPLTVTSAQKNPTAFYLCASSPGQGVSYEQYFGPGTRLTVT.

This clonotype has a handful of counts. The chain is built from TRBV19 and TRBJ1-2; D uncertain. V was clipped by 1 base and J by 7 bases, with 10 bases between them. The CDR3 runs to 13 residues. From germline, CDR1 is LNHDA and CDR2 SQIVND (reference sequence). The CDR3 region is CASSIALGGGYTF. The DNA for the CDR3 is TGTGCCAGTAGTATAGCATTGGGTGGTGGCTACACCTTC.

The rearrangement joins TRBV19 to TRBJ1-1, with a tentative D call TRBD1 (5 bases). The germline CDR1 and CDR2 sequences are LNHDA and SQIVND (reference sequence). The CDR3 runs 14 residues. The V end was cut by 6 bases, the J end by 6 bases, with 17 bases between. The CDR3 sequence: CASSAPFRDPEAFF. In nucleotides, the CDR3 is TGTGCCAGTAGCGCTCCCTTCAGGGATCCTGAAGCTTTCTTT.

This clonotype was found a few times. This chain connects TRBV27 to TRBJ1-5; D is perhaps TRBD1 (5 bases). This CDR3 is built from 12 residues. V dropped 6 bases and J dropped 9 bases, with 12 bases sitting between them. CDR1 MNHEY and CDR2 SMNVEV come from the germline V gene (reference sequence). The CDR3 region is CASSGGRGPQHF. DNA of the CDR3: TGTGCCAGCAGCGGGGGGAGGGGGCCCCAGCATTTT.

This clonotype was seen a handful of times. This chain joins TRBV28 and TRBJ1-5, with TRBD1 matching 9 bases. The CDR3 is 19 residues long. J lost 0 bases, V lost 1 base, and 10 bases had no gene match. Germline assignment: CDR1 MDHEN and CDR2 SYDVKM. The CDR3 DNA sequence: TGTGCCAGCAGTTTATTGACCGGGACAGGGATCAATAGCAATCAGCCCCAGCATTTT. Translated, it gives CASSLLTGTGINSNQPQHF.

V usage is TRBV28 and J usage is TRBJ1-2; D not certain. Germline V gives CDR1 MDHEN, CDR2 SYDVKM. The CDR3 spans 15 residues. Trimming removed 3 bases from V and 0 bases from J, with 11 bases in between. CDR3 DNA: TGTGCCAGCAGTTTCCCCACTCCTTCTAACTATGGCTACACCTTC. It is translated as CASSFPTPSNYGYTF.

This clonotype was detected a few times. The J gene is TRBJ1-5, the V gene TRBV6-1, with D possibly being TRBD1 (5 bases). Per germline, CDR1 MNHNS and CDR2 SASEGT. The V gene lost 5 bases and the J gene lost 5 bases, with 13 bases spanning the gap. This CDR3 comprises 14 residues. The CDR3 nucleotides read TGTGCCAGCAGTAAACCGGGACTAGATCAGCCCCAGCATTTT. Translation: CASSKPGLDQPQHF.

CDR3 loop: CASSEAPPVPSPGELFF. The CDR3 coding sequence is TGTGCCAGCAGTGAAGCTCCGCCAGTACCGAGCCCCGGGGAGCTGTTTTTT. The rearrangement links TRBV6-1 to TRBJ2-2, with D uncertain. The length of the CDR3 is 17 residues. CDR1 is MNHNS and CDR2 is SASEGT in the germline V gene. Trimming pared 0 bases from V and 6 bases from J, leaving 17 bases between.

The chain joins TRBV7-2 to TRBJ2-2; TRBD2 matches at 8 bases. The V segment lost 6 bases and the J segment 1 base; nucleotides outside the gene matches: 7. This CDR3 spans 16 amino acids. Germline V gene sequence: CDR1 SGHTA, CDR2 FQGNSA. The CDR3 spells CASRLWTSMNTGELFF. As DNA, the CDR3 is TGTGCCAGCAGGTTGTGGACTAGCATGAACACCGGGGAGCTGTTTTTT.

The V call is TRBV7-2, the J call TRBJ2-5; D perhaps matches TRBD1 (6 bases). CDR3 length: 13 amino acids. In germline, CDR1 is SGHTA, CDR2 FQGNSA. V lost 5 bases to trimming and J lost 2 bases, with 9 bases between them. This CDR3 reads CASSQGQQETQYF. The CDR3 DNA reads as TGTGCCAGCAGCCAGGGACAACAAGAGACCCAGTACTTC.

CDR3 residues: CASSPGRRNYEQYF. The CDR3 bases are TGTGCCAGCAGCCCGGGACGCCGGAACTACGAGCAGTACTTC. The chain carries TRBV6-1 and TRBJ2-7, with D possibly called TRBD1 or TRBD2 (5 bases each). The CDR3 loop spans 14 amino acids. V gave up 6 bases and J gave up 3 bases, with 15 bases separating them. CDR1 and CDR2 from the germline V gene are MNHNS and SASEGT.